The 17 T cell receptor beta chains given below trace back to one sample, sequenced in a study of T cells in Graves' hyperthyroidism and ophthalmopathy (dated by TCRdb to about 2019). Receptor amplification or capture employed multiplex PCR. These reads were obtained on an Illumina HiSeq 2000. TCR beta CDR3 regions were amplified from RNA transcripts. A first-round RT-PCR of the TCR CDR3 used the HTBI primer set with the Qiagen OneStep RT-PCR kit. TCRdb handled the public reads itself, with Q25 trimming in fastp and clone calling in MiXCR, and kept productive beta chains. Each CDR3 protein appears once, grouped with its most common genes and DNA. The sample table shows 500,000 or so distinct CDR3 sequences, and 16% are seen once. The top ten clonotypes cover approximately 30% of the sample. The sequenced material came from blood. The receptor set was obtained from a woman aged 25 to 39 with Graves' ophthalmopathy.

This clonotype has only a few counts. This rearrangement joins TRBV28 to TRBJ2-2; D not certain. Germline V gives CDR1 MDHEN, CDR2 SYDVKM. V was clipped by 7 bases and J by 4 bases, with 10 bases between them. The CDR3 is 13 amino acids. The chain's CDR3 is CASTLARTGELFF. The CDR3 region has the DNA TGTGCCAGCACTTTGGCGCGCACCGGGGAGCTGTTTTTT.

Comments on this clonotype: This is likely a read error, given that the CDR3 carries no conserved phenylalanine or tryptophan at its end. This rearrangement joins TRBV28 to TRBJ1-1; no reliable D call. CDR3 length: 14 amino acids. The germline gives CDR1 MDHEN, CDR2 SYDVKM. The CDR3 DNA reads TGTGCCAGCAGTCCCCAGGCGGGTAGCACTGAGGCTTTCCTT. Encoded protein: CASSPQAGSTEAFL.

There are many counts of this clonotype. This chain joins TRBV12-3 or TRBV12-4 and TRBJ2-3; possibly TRBD1 for D (5 bases). The CDR3 sequence is 14 residues long. V dropped 4 bases and J dropped 4 bases, with 12 bases sitting between them. The CDR3 here is CASSSGIAADTQYF. The CDR3 DNA is TGTGCCAGCAGTTCAGGGATTGCCGCAGATACGCAGTATTTT.

In its sample, this clonotype was seen many times. The rearrangement joins TRBV19 to TRBJ1-2; 7 nucleotides line up with TRBD1. This CDR3 spans 14 amino acids. CDR1 and CDR2 (germline): LNHDA, SQIVND (reference sequence). V lost 4 bases and J lost 4; bases outside the gene matches: 6. The DNA for the CDR3 is TGTGCCAGTAGTACCGATCAGGGGGGCTATGGCTACACCTTC. Translation gives CASSTDQGGYGYTF. Based on the CDR3 plus reference TRBV19 and TRBJ1-2, the full variable domain is DGGITQSPKYLFRKEGQNVTLSCEQNLNHDAMYWYRQDPGQGLRLIYYSQIVNDFQKGDIAEGYSVSREKKESFPLTVTSAQKNPTAFYLCASSTDQGGYGYTFGSGTRLTVV.

This clonotype showed up just a few times. The V and J genes are TRBV28 and TRBJ1-6; 7 positions match TRBD1. The germline gives CDR1 MDHEN, CDR2 SYDVKM. V shed 4 bases and J 10 bases; nucleotides not matched to a gene: 7. The CDR3 has 14 residues. The CDR3 loop reads CASSSGTDISPLHF. CDR3 bases: TGTGCCAGCAGTTCCGGGACAGACATATCACCCCTCCACTTT.

This clonotype occurred many times. The rearrangement uses TRBV24-1 and TRBJ2-1, with D hard to call. CDR1 and CDR2 (germline): KGHDR, SFDVKD. V lost 3 bases and J lost 6, with 8 bases in between. CDR3 length: 13 amino acids. CDR3 loop: CATSDGIPNEQFF. CDR3 coding DNA: TGTGCCACCAGTGATGGGATCCCCAATGAGCAGTTCTTC.

The J gene is TRBJ2-4, the V gene TRBV6-2 or TRBV6-3, with TRBD2 as a possible D gene (5 bases). The germline gives CDR1 MNHEY, CDR2 SVGEGT. Trimming cost V 6 bases and J 4 bases, with 22 bases left between them. This CDR3 contains 17 residues. This chain's CDR3 is CASSHHDLLGVKNIQYF. In DNA form, the CDR3 reads TGTGCCAGCAGCCATCACGACCTACTGGGAGTGAAAAACATTCAGTACTTC.

This clonotype was recorded at least ten times. The chain joins TRBV30 to TRBJ1-1, with TRBD1 matching 10 bases. The CDR3 covers 15 residues. Germline V gives CDR1 GTSNPN, CDR2 SVGIG (reference sequence). J was trimmed by 8 bases and V by 1 base; bases with no gene match: 10. This CDR3 is CAWSGQGAFPLEAFF. CDR3 DNA sequence: TGTGCCTGGAGTGGACAGGGGGCCTTCCCACTAGAAGCTTTCTTT.

DNA of the CDR3: TGTGCCAGCAGCCTGGGAGCGGGAGGAATTGTAAGCGCCGAGCAGTACTTC. Protein product: CASSLGAGGIVSAEQYF. This chain links TRBV7-8 with TRBJ2-7, with 9 bases aligning to TRBD2. The CDR3 sequence is 17 residues long. Trimming removed 5 bases from V and 6 bases from J; junction bases left unmatched: 17. Germline values: CDR1 SGHVS, CDR2 FQNEAQ.

DNA for the CDR3: TGTGCCAGCTCTAGAGCGAGTCAGCCCCAGCATTTT. Encoded protein: CASSRASQPQHF. The chain carries TRBV12-3 or TRBV12-4 and TRBJ1-5; no reliable D call. This CDR3 region has 12 residues. Trimming took off 8 bases at V and 6 bases at J, with 11 bases between the two ends.

Ten or more counts support this clonotype. V usage is TRBV28 and J usage is TRBJ2-7; perhaps TRBD1 as D (6 bases). The CDR3 consists of 14 residues. Germline loops: CDR1 MDHEN, CDR2 SYDVKM. V lost 4 bases to trimming and J lost 2 bases, with 12 bases between them. CDR3 sequence (DNA): TGTGCCAGCAGTTCAGGGGACCGACCCTACGAGCAGTACTTC. As protein: CASSSGDRPYEQYF. Drawing the rest from reference TRBV28 and TRBJ2-7, the complete variable domain is DVKVTQSSRYLVKRTGEKVFLECVQDMDHENMFWYRQDPGLGLRLIYFSYDVKMKEKGDIPEGYSVSREKKERFSLILESASTNQTSMYLCASSSGDRPYEQYFGPGTRLTVT.

The sample holds a few counts of this clonotype. The gene calls are TRBV7-9 and TRBJ2-7; weak D call: TRBD2 (6 bases). Germline V gene lookup returns CDR1 SEHNR and CDR2 FQNEAQ (reference sequence). V lost 5 bases to trimming and J lost 5 bases, with 22 bases between them. The CDR3 extends over 16 amino acids. CDR3 sequence reads: CASSRPPGQGGHEQYF. In nucleotides, the CDR3 is TGTGCCAGCAGCCGCCCGCCAGGGCAGGGAGGCCACGAGCAGTACTTC.

This clonotype appeared many times. The chain employs TRBV20-1 and TRBJ2-7; no reliable D call. Germline V CDR1 and CDR2: DFQATT, SNEGSKA (reference sequence). The CDR3 has 11 residues. The V end lost 1 base, the J end lost 9 bases, and 10 bases lay between the germline ends. The CDR3 loop is CSARAPTGQYF. The CDR3 coding sequence is TGCAGTGCTAGAGCTCCCACTGGGCAGTACTTC.

This clonotype was counted many times. The chain carries TRBV18 and TRBJ2-1; 9 positions match TRBD2. Germline values: CDR1 KGHSH, CDR2 LQKENI. V trimming: 2 bases; J trimming: 4 bases; junction bases outside the gene matches: 3. The CDR3 contains 15 residues. CDR3 amino acids: CASSPVTSGYNEQFF. In DNA form, the CDR3 reads TGTGCCAGCTCACCAGTGACTAGCGGTTACAATGAGCAGTTCTTC.

This clonotype was found many times. The chain links TRBV7-2 to TRBJ2-7; a possible D gene is TRBD2 (5 bases). V lost 2 bases, J lost 1 base, and 6 bases lay in between. Germline V gene data show CDR1 as SGHTA and CDR2 as FQGNSA. The CDR3 is 13 amino acids. The CDR3 sequence: CASSLRRSYEQYF. The CDR3 coding sequence is TGTGCCAGCAGCTTACGGAGGTCCTACGAGCAGTACTTC.

This clonotype was seen ten or more times. This rearrangement joins TRBV11-1 to TRBJ2-7; D is ambiguous. In germline, CDR1 is SGHAT, CDR2 FQDESV (reference sequence). V lost 1 base, J lost 1 base, and 17 bases lay in between. The CDR3 extends over 17 amino acids. The CDR3 coding sequence is TGTGCCAGCAGCTTAGGGTCATTTCCCGGGCTATCCTACGAGCAGTACTTC. Its translation is CASSLGSFPGLSYEQYF.

In its sample, this clonotype was seen many times. The rearrangement links TRBV13 to TRBJ2-7; 7 bases fit TRBD2. V was pared by 5 bases and J by 2 bases, with 21 bases of the junction left unmatched. The CDR3 covers 19 residues. Per germline, CDR1 PRHDT and CDR2 FYEKMQ (reference sequence). The CDR3 nucleotides read TGTGCCAGCAGCCTAGACAGTGGAGGGAGGGACGGACGACCCTACGAGCAGTACTTC. Translation: CASSLDSGGRDGRPYEQYF.